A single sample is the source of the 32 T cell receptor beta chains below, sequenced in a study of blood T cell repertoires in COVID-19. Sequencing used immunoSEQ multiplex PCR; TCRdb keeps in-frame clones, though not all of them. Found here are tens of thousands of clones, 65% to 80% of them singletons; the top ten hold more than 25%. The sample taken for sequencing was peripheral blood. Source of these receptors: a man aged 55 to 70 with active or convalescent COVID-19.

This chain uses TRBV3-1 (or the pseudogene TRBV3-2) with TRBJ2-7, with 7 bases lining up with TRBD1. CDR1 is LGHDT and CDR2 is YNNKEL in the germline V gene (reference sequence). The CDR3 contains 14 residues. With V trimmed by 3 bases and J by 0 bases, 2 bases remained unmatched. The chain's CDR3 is CASSQTGTSYEQYF. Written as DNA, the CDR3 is TGTGCCAGCAGCCAGACAGGGACCTCCTACGAGCAGTACTTC.

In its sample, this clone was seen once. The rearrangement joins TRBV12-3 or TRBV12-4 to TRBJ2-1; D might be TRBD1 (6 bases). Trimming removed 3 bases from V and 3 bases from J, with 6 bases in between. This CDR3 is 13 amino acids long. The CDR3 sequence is CASSLDSYNEQFF. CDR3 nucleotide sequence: TGTGCCAGCAGTTTGGACAGCTACAATGAGCAGTTCTTC.

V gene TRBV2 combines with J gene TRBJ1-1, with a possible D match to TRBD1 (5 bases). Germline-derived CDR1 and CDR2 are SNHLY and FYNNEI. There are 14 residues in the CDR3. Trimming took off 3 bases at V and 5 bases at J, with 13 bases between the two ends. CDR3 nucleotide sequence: TGTGCCAGCAGTGAGTATAGGGGTAAGACTGAAGCTTTCTTT. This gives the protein CASSEYRGKTEAFF.

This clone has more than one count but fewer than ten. The CDR3 loop is CASSGGNEQFF. CDR3 coding DNA: TGTGCCAGCAGTGGAGGGAATGAGCAGTTCTTC. This chain connects TRBV12-3 or TRBV12-4 to TRBJ2-1; D might be TRBD2 (6 bases). Between the trimmed V and J ends, which lost 5 bases and 7 bases, there was a span of 6 bases. The length of the CDR3 is 11 residues.

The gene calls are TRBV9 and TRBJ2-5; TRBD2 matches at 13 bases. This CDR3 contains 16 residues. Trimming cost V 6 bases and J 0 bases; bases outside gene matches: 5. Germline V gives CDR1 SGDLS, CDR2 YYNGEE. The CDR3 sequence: CASTQTSGGYQETQYF. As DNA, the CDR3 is TGTGCCAGCACCCAGACTAGCGGGGGGTACCAAGAGACCCAGTACTTC.

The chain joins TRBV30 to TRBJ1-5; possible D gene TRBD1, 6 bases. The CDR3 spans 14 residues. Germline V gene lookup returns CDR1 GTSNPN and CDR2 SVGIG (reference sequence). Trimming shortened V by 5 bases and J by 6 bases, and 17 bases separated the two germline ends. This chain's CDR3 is CAWDRGGGIQPQHF. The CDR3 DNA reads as TGTGCCTGGGACCGGGGAGGGGGAATTCAGCCCCAGCATTTT.

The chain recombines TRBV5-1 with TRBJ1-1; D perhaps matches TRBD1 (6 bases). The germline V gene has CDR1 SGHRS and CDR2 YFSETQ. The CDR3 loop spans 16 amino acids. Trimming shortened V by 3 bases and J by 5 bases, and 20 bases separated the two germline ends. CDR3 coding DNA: TGCGCCAGCAGCTCCGGGGGGGCGGGCGTTTGGACTGAAGCTTTCTTT. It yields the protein CASSSGGAGVWTEAFF.

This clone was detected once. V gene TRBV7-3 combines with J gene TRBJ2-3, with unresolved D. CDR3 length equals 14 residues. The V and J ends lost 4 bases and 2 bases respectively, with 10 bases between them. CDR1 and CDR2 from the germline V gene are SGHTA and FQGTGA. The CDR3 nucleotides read TGTGCCAGCAGCTCTAGAGACGCCACAGATACGCAGTATTTT. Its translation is CASSSRDATDTQYF.

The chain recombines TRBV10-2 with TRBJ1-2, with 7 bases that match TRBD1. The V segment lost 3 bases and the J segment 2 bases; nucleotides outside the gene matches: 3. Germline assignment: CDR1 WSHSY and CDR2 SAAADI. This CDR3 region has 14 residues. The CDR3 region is CASSEGGQNYGYTF. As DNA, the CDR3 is TGCGCCAGCAGTGAAGGGGGACAGAACTATGGCTACACCTTC.

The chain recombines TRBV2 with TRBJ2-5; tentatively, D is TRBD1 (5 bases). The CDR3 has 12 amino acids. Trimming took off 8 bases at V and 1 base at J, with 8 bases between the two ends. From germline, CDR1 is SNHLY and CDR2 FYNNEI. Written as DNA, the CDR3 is TGTGCCAGCCAGGGTATCCAAGAGACCCAGTACTTC. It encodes CASQGIQETQYF.

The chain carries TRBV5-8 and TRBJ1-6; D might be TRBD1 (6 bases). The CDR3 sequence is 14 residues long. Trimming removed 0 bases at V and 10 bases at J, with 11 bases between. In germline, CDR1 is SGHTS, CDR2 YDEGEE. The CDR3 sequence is CASSLDRVNSPLHF. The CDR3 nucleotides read TGTGCCAGCAGCTTGGACAGGGTCAACTCACCCCTCCACTTT.

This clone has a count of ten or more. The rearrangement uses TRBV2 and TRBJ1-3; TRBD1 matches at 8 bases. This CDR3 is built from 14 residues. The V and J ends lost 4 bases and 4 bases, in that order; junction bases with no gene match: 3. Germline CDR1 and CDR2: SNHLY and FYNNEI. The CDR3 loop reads CASSGQGSGNTIYF. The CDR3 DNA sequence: TGTGCCAGCAGTGGACAGGGGTCGGGAAACACCATATATTTT.

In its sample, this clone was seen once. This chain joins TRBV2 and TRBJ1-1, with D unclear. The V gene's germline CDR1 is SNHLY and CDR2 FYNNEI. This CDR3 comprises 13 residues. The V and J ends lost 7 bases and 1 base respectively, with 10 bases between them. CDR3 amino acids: CASNAQKNTEAFF. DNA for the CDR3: TGTGCCAGCAATGCACAGAAGAACACTGAAGCTTTCTTT.

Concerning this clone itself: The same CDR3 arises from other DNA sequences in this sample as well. The CDR3 nucleotides are TGTGCCAGCTCACCACGTACGGGGGTTGGGGAGACCCAGTACTTC. Protein sequence: CASSPRTGVGETQYF. V and J are TRBV18 and TRBJ2-5; a weak D match, TRBD2 (6 bases). CDR3 length: 15 amino acids. Deletions cut 1 base from V and 5 bases from J, with 14 bases between. Looked up from germline, CDR1 is KGHSH and CDR2 is LQKENI.

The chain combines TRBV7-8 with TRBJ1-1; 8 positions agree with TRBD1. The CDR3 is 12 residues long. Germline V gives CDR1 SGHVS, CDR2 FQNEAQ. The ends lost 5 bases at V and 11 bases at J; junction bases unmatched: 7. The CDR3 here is CASSPDREYAFF. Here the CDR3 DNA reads TGTGCCAGCAGCCCGGACAGGGAGTACGCTTTCTTT. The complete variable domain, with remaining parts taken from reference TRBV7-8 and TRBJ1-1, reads GAGVSQSPRYKVAKRGQDVALRCDPISGHVSLFWYQQALGQGPEFLTYFQNEAQLDKSGLPSDRFFAERPEGSVSTLKIQRTQQEDSAVYLCASSPDREYAFFGQGTRLTVV.

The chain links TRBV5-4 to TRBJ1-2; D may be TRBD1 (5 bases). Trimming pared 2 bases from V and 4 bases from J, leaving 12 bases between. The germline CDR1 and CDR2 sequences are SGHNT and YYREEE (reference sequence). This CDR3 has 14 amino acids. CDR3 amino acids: CASSFREATYGYTF. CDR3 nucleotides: TGTGCCAGCAGCTTCAGGGAGGCTACCTATGGCTACACCTTC.

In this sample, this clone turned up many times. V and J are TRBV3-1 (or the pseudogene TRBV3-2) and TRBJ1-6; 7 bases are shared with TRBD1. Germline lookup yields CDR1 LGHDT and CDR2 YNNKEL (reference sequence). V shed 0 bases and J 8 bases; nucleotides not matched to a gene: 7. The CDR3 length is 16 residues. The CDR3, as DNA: TGTGCCAGCAGCCAAGATAGGCAGGGGGGATATTCACCCCTCCACTTT. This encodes CASSQDRQGGYSPLHF.

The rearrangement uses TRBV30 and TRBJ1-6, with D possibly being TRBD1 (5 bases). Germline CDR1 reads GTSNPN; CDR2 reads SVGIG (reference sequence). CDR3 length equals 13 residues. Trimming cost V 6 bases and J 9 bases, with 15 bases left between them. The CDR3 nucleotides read TGTGCCTGTGCCCCGGACAATTCTTCACCCCTCCACTTT. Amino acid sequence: CACAPDNSSPLHF. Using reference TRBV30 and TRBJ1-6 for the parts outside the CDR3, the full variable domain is SQTIHQWPATLVQPVGSPLSLECTVEGTSNPNLYWYRQAAGRGLQLLFYSVGIGQISSEVPQNLSASRPQDRQFILSSKKLLLSDSGFYLCACAPDNSSPLHFGNGTRLTVT.

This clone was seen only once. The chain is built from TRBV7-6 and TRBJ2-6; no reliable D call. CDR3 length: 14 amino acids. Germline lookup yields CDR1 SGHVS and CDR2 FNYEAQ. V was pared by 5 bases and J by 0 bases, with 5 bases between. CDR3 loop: CASSPRSGANVLTF. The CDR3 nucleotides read TGTGCCAGCAGCCCCCGCTCTGGGGCCAACGTCCTGACTTTC. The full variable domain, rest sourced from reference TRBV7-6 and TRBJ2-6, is GAGVSQSPRYKVTKRGQDVALRCDPISGHVSLYWYRQALGQGPEFLTYFNYEAQQDKSGLPNDRFSAERPEGSISTLTIQRTEQRDSAMYRCASSPRSGANVLTFGAGSRLTVL.

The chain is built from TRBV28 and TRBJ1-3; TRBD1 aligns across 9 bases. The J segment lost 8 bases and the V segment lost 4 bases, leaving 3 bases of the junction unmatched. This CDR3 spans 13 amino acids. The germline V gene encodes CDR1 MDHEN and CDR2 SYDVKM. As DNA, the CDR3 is TGTGCCAGCAGTTCACAGGGGGCTCACACCATATATTTT. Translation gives CASSSQGAHTIYF.

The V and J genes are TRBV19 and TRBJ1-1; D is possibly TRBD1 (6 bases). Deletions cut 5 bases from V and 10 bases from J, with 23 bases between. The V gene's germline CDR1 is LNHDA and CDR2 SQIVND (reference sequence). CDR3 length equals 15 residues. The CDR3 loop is CASSPITPGGGTAFF. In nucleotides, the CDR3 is TGTGCCAGTAGTCCTATTACTCCTGGGGGGGGCACAGCTTTCTTT.

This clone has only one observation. CDR3 in amino acids: CASSLSGGPGGYTF. In DNA form, the CDR3 reads TGTGCCAGCAGTTTATCAGGAGGTCCTGGTGGCTACACCTTC. V usage is TRBV27 and J usage is TRBJ1-2; D not resolved. Germline V gene data show CDR1 as MNHEY and CDR2 as SMNVEV (reference sequence). Trimming removed 0 bases from V and 7 bases from J, with 12 bases in between. The CDR3 extends over 14 amino acids.

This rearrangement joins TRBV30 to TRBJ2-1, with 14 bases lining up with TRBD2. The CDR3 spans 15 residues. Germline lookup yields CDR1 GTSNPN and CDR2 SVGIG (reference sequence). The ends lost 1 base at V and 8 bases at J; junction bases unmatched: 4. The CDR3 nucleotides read TGTGCCTGGAGTGCGGGACTAGCGGGGGAAGATGAGCAGTTCTTC. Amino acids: CAWSAGLAGEDEQFF. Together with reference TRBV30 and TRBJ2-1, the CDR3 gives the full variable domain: SQTIHQWPATLVQPVGSPLSLECTVEGTSNPNLYWYRQAAGRGLQLLFYSVGIGQISSEVPQNLSASRPQDRQFILSSKKLLLSDSGFYLCAWSAGLAGEDEQFFGPGTRLTVL.

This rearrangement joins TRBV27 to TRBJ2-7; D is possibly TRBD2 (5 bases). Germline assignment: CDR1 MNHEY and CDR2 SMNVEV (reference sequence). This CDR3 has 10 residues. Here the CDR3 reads CVTGSYEQYF. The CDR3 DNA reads TGTGTTACGGGATCCTACGAGCAGTACTTC.

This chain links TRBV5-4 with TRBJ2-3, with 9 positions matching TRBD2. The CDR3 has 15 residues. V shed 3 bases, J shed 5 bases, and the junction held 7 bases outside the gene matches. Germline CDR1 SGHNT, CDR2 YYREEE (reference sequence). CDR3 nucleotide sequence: TGTGCCAGCAGCTGGCGGGGGGGCCTGGGAGATACGCAGTATTTT. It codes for CASSWRGGLGDTQYF.

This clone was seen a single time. The CDR3 nucleotides are TGCGCCAGCAGCTTGGGGGCCAATTCTGATGTAGATACGCAGTATTTT. This gives the protein CASSLGANSDVDTQYF. This chain uses TRBV5-1 with TRBJ2-3; D unresolved. CDR3 length: 16 residues. Germline V gene lookup returns CDR1 SGHRS and CDR2 YFSETQ. Trimming pared 0 bases from V and 5 bases from J, leaving 16 bases between. Combining the CDR3 with reference TRBV5-1 and TRBJ2-3 gives the whole variable domain KAGVTQTPRYLIKTRGQQVTLSCSPISGHRSVSWYQQTPGQGLQFLFEYFSETQRNKGNFPGRFSGRQFSNSRSEMNVSTLELGDSALYLCASSLGANSDVDTQYFGPGTRLTVL.

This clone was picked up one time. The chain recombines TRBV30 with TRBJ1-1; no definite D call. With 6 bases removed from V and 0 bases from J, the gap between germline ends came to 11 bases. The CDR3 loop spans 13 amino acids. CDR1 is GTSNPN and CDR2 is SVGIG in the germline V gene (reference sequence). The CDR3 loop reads CACSLFMNTEAFF. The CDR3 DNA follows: TGTGCCTGCTCCCTTTTTATGAACACTGAAGCTTTCTTT.

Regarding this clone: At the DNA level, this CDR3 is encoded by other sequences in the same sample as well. CDR3 residues: CASSVEPRGETQYF. The CDR3 nucleotides are TGTGCCAGCAGCGTAGAGCCTAGGGGGGAGACCCAGTACTTC. V and J are TRBV9 and TRBJ2-5; the D gene is possibly TRBD1 (6 bases). Germline CDR1 reads SGDLS; CDR2 reads YYNGEE. This CDR3 has 14 amino acids. Trimming stripped 0 bases from V and 5 bases from J, with 11 bases between.

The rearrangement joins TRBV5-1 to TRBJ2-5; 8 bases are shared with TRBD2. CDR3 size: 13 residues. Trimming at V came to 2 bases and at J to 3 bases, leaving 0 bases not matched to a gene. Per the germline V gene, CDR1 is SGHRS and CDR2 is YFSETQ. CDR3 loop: CASSFGGEETQYF. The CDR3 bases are TGCGCCAGCAGCTTCGGGGGGGAAGAGACCCAGTACTTC.

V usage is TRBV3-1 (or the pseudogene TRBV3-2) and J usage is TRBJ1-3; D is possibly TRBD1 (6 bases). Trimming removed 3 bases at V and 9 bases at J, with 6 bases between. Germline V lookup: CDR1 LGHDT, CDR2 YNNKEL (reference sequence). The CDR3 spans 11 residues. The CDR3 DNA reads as TGTGCCAGCAGCCACAGGGGCACCATATATTTT. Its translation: CASSHRGTIYF.

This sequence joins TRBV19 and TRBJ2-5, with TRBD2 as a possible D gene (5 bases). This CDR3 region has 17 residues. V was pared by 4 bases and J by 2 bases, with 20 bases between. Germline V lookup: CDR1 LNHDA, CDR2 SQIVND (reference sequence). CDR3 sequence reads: CASSKRGSSGTQETQYF. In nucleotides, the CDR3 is TGTGCCAGTAGTAAGCGTGGGTCTTCGGGAACACAAGAGACCCAGTACTTC.

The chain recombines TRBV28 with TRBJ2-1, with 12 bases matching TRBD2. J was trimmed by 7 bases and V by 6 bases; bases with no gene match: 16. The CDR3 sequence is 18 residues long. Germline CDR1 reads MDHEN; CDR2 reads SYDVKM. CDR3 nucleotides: TGTGCCAGCAGCCTAGGACTAGCGGGGTCACGAATAGCGAATGAGCAGTTCTTC. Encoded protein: CASSLGLAGSRIANEQFF.